These 14 T cell receptor beta chains share one sample of origin, sequenced in a study of blood T cell repertoires in COVID-19. Generated by immunoSEQ multiplex PCR, the TCRdb table keeps only in-frame clones and is missing some. The data show 180,000 or so clones, about 70% seen once. The sequencing input was peripheral blood. Receptors originate from a woman between 45 and 65 years old with active or convalescent COVID-19.

The chain carries TRBV7-2 and TRBJ2-7, with 15 bases lining up with TRBD2. The CDR3 consists of 16 residues. V was pared by 3 bases and J by 4 bases, with 4 bases of the junction left unmatched. Germline CDR1 reads SGHTA; CDR2 reads FQGNSA. The CDR3 region is CASSLGLAGGLYEQYF. The CDR3 DNA is TGTGCCAGCAGCTTGGGACTAGCGGGGGGCCTTTACGAGCAGTACTTC.

V and J are TRBV19 and TRBJ1-3; no definite D call. Germline CDR1 reads LNHDA; CDR2 reads SQIVND (reference sequence). Trimming removed 5 bases from V and 0 bases from J, with 8 bases in between. This CDR3 region has 14 residues. The CDR3 spells CASSGHYSGNTIYF. The CDR3 coding sequence is TGTGCCAGTAGTGGCCACTACTCTGGAAACACCATATATTTT.

The chain couples TRBV28 to TRBJ1-1, with D perhaps TRBD1 (6 bases). The CDR3 consists of 15 residues. Looked up from germline, CDR1 is MDHEN and CDR2 is SYDVKM. Trimming left V 7 bases short and J 4 bases short, with 19 bases between. The CDR3 DNA is TGTGCCAGCAAACTTCTACAGGGTGGGATCACTGAAGCTTTCTTT. Translated: CASKLLQGGITEAFF.

V usage is TRBV30 and J usage is TRBJ2-3, with D perhaps matching TRBD1 (6 bases). From germline, CDR1 is GTSNPN and CDR2 SVGIG (reference sequence). V dropped 5 bases and J dropped 2 bases, with 11 bases sitting between them. The CDR3 covers 13 residues. The CDR3 DNA is TGTGCCTGGGCAGGGGCCTTCACAGATACGCAGTATTTT. As protein: CAWAGAFTDTQYF.

This clone was counted many times. V is TRBV15 and J is TRBJ2-1; 10 bases match TRBD2. Unmatched junction bases numbered 8, after V lost 1 base and J lost 2 bases. This CDR3 spans 18 amino acids. The germline V gene encodes CDR1 LNHNV and CDR2 YYDKDF (reference sequence). This CDR3 reads CATSRGGAGTSAYNEQFF. The CDR3 DNA reads as TGTGCCACCAGCAGAGGAGGGGCCGGGACTAGCGCCTACAATGAGCAGTTCTTC.

The chain is built from TRBV19 and TRBJ1-5; TRBD1 matches 9 bases. The germline V gene has CDR1 LNHDA and CDR2 SQIVND (reference sequence). The V and J ends lost 0 bases and 0 bases, in that order; junction bases with no gene match: 6. The CDR3 is made up of 18 amino acids. This chain's CDR3 is CASSIESGTGYSNQPQHF. As DNA, the CDR3 is TGTGCCAGTAGTATAGAGTCAGGGACAGGGTATAGCAATCAGCCCCAGCATTTT. The complete variable domain, with remaining parts taken from reference TRBV19 and TRBJ1-5, reads DGGITQSPKYLFRKEGQNVTLSCEQNLNHDAMYWYRQDPGQGLRLIYYSQIVNDFQKGDIAEGYSVSREKKESFPLTVTSAQKNPTAFYLCASSIESGTGYSNQPQHFGDGTRLSIL.

The V call is TRBV12-3 or TRBV12-4, the J call TRBJ2-1; no definite D call. The CDR3 is 13 amino acids. Trimming removed 2 bases from V and 6 bases from J, with 8 bases in between. The CDR3 protein is CASSLNSFNEQFF. The CDR3 DNA follows: TGTGCCAGCAGTTTAAACAGTTTCAATGAGCAGTTCTTC.

The chain employs TRBV4-3 and TRBJ1-2; D is undetermined. The germline gives CDR1 LGHNA, CDR2 YSLEER. The CDR3 has 17 residues. V was cut by 0 bases and J by 8 bases, with 22 bases left in between. The CDR3 protein is CASSQDLGETADWGYTF. In nucleotides, the CDR3 is TGCGCCAGCAGCCAAGATTTGGGAGAAACAGCGGACTGGGGCTACACCTTC.

In regard to this clone: Different DNA sequences within this sample yield the same CDR3. The chain recombines TRBV4-2 with TRBJ2-1; 10 bases align to TRBD2. Germline V gene data show CDR1 as LGHNA and CDR2 as YNFKEQ. The CDR3 sequence is 16 residues long. With 0 bases clipped from V and 1 base from J, the junction kept 0 bases outside the gene matches. The CDR3 DNA reads as TGTGCCAGCAGCCAAGAGACTAGCGGGTCCTACAATGAGCAGTTCTTC. Translating gives CASSQETSGSYNEQFF.

The rearrangement joins TRBV19 to TRBJ2-7; 9 nucleotides line up with TRBD2. Germline values: CDR1 LNHDA, CDR2 SQIVND (reference sequence). CDR3 length: 14 amino acids. V lost 5 bases and J lost 7; bases outside the gene matches: 9. The CDR3 DNA reads TGTGCCAGTAGTCCTAGCGGGATTTATTGGGAGCAGTACTTC. Translated, it gives CASSPSGIYWEQYF.

The chain employs TRBV3-1 (or the pseudogene TRBV3-2) and TRBJ1-1, with TRBD1 identical over 10 bases. This CDR3 region has 15 residues. V trimming: 0 bases; J trimming: 6 bases; junction bases outside the gene matches: 4. Germline assignment: CDR1 LGHDT and CDR2 YNNKEL (reference sequence). CDR3 in DNA: TGTGCCAGCAGCCAAGAGTTGGGGACAGGGGCTGAAGCTTTCTTT. This translates into CASSQELGTGAEAFF.

This sequence joins TRBV5-1 and TRBJ2-7; maybe TRBD2 (6 bases). V was clipped by 4 bases and J by 5 bases, with 16 bases between them. The CDR3 runs 14 residues. Germline lookup yields CDR1 SGHRS and CDR2 YFSETQ. CDR3 region: CASSRAGTQNEQYF. The CDR3 nucleotides are TGCGCCAGCAGCAGGGCCGGGACTCAAAACGAGCAGTACTTC. The full variable domain, rest sourced from reference TRBV5-1 and TRBJ2-7, is KAGVTQTPRYLIKTRGQQVTLSCSPISGHRSVSWYQQTPGQGLQFLFEYFSETQRNKGNFPGRFSGRQFSNSRSEMNVSTLELGDSALYLCASSRAGTQNEQYFGPGTRLTVT.

This clone was recorded at least ten times. The chain links TRBV28 to TRBJ2-5; D perhaps matches TRBD1 (5 bases). Germline CDR1 MDHEN, CDR2 SYDVKM. This CDR3 contains 14 residues. Trimming removed 5 bases from V and 6 bases from J, with 16 bases in between. The CDR3 loop reads CASSEIQGMQTQYF. CDR3 coding DNA: TGTGCCAGCAGTGAGATCCAGGGTATGCAGACCCAGTACTTC.

J is TRBJ2-3 and V is TRBV4-3, with 9 nucleotides matching TRBD2. Germline values: CDR1 LGHNA, CDR2 YSLEER. With 4 bases clipped from V and 2 bases from J, the junction kept 7 bases outside the gene matches. The CDR3 covers 16 residues. The CDR3 DNA is TGCGCCAGCAGCCGGACCCTAGCGGGGCACACAGATACGCAGTATTTT. It is translated as CASSRTLAGHTDTQYF.